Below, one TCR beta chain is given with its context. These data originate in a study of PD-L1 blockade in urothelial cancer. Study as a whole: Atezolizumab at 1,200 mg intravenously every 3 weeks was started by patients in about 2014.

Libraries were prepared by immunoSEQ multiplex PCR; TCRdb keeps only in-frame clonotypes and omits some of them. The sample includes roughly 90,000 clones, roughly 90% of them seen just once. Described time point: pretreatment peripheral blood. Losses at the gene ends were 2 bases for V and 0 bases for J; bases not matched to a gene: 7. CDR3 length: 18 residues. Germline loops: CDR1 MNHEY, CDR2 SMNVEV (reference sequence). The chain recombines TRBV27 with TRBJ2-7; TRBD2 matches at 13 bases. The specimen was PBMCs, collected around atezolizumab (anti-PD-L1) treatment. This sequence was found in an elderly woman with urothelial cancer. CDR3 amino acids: CASSLRPWTSGGSYEQYF. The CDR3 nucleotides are TGTGCCAGCAGTTTAAGACCTTGGACTAGCGGGGGCTCCTACGAGCAGTACTTC.